This T cell receptor beta chain was recorded in a study of regulatory T cells in long-lasting Graves disease. Study results and caveats: There were preferences for TRBV28, TRBJ1-2 and TRBJ2-5 in persistent disease. The study found persistent patients shared more public clonotypes (approximately 2,700) than new patients (roughly 880).

Time point specified: persistent/refractory GD, antithyroid drugs over 5 years with positive TRAb. From PBMCs, RNA was extracted and then used to make the TCR library. TCR beta libraries were built with iRepertoire HTBI primers and Arm-PCR of CDR3 regions. TCRdb re-analysed the multiplex PCR reads in MiXCR, keeping a single row per CDR3 protein. The sample yields about 470,000 distinct CDR3 sequences, roughly 20% seen once. Points on this clonotype: Its antigen is undetermined. This clone may be a read error of a much larger clone one base away.

CDR3 length equals 12 residues. Germline V CDR1 and CDR2: MNHNS, SASEGT. Sequenced material: peripheral blood mononuclear cells (PBMCs), taken when the disease was refractory, from a patient treated with antithyroid drugs. The chain is built from TRBV6-1 and TRBJ2-7; D is undetermined. The sequence derives from a female donor with Graves disease. CDR3 DNA sequence: TGTGCCAGCAGTAAGGTGGGATACGGGCAGTACTTC. It specifies CASSKVGYGQYF.